The 2 T cell receptor beta chains listed next were all sequenced from one sample in a study of T cells in Graves' hyperthyroidism and ophthalmopathy. RNA transcripts were the template for amplifying TCR beta CDR3 regions. TCR CDR3 regions were first amplified by RT-PCR with HTBI primers. Via MiXCR, TCRdb re-called the multiplex PCR reads, giving one row per CDR3 protein. Of 600,000 to 650,000 distinct CDR3 sequences in the sample, around 21% were seen once. The sequenced sample was blood. These receptors were taken from a man aged 30 to 45 with Graves' ophthalmopathy.

This clonotype turned up a few times. The chain recombines TRBV6-1 with TRBJ1-4; D is possibly TRBD1 (6 bases). V lost 0 bases to trimming and J lost 4 bases, with 18 bases between them. From germline, CDR1 is MNHNS and CDR2 SASEGT. The CDR3 is made up of 18 amino acids. CDR3 sequence: CASSEARGGVQGNEKLFF. Here the CDR3 DNA reads TGTGCCAGCAGTGAAGCGCGTGGGGGCGTCCAGGGTAATGAAAAACTGTTTTTT.

J is TRBJ1-1 and V is TRBV19; 7 positions match TRBD1. The CDR3 is 13 amino acids. V gave up 9 bases and J gave up 0 bases; unmatched junction bases: 4. Germline values: CDR1 LNHDA, CDR2 SQIVND (reference sequence). The CDR3 is CASRDSLNTEAFF. The CDR3 DNA sequence: TGTGCCAGCCGGGACAGTTTGAACACTGAAGCTTTCTTT.